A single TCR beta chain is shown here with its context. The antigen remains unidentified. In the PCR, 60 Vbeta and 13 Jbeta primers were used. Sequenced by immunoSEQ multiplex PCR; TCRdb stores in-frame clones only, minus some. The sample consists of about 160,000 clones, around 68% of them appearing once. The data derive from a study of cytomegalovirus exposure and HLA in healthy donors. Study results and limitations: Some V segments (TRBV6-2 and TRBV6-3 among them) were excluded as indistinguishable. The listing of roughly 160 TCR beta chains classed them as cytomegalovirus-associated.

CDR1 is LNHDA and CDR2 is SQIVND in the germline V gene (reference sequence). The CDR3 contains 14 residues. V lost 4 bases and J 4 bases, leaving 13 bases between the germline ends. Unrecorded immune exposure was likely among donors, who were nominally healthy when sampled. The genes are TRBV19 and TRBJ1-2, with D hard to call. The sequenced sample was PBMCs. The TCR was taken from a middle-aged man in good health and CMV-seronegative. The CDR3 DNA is TGTGCCAGTAGTACCTCGCGGGCGGCCTATGGCTACACCTTC. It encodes CASSTSRAAYGYTF.